The entry below gives a single TCR beta chain sequence along with its context. This clonotype came up many times. Its antigen is not yet known. One base away there is no much larger clone; base qualities are not given. The record originates from a study of blood T cells in healthy people across ages (dated by TCRdb to about 2015). For context, the study as a whole: In model experiments, template switching captured about one uniquely barcoded TCR beta cDNA molecule for every two T cells. To avoid experimental bias, donors of different ages were distributed randomly across sequencing lanes. Two additional independent replicas of 1 million unique cDNA reads from the same blood draw were analyzed for two donors (one aged 18 to 30 and one aged 80 or older). The donors were divided into four age groups: young (average 16 years), middle-aged (approximately 41), aged (approximately 59) and long-lived (about 90). To track age-related changes in TCR beta repertoire diversity, the study relied on deep sequencing normalized with unique cDNA molecular identifiers. The study at large found these results: Observed TCR beta diversity per million T cells fell roughly linearly with age, and a significant reduction was already apparent by age about 36. There was a strong correlation between observed TCR beta diversity and the percentage of naive T cells measured by flow cytometry. Because the CMV infection status of the donors was unknown, age-related changes in expanded clonotypes may potentially have been confounded. Because profiling used bulk unsorted PBMCs, naive and antigen-experienced compartments could not be compared conclusively. The long-lived group showed more naive CD4+ T cells, fewer expanded clones and increased TCR diversity than the aged group, suggesting age selection. Estimates of total diversity based on one million sequenced T cells were regarded as lower bounds and as underestimates.

The germline V gene (reference sequence) yields DFQATT for CDR1 and SNEGSKA for CDR2. Compared with germline, V lacks 0 bases and J lacks 0 bases; bases without a gene match: 5. The CDR3 runs 15 residues from the cysteine to the phenylalanine. The sequence is cut down to CDR3 DNA, 45 bases in frame from base 1. The library was obtained by 5' RACE. Sequencer: Illumina HiSeq 2500. A second 7 to 11 cycle PCR used a sample-barcoded 5' primer and a J-beta primer mix. A template-switch 5' adaptor carrying 12 random nucleotides introduced a unique molecular identifier onto each TCR beta cDNA molecule. Each sample yielded at least 2.5 million CDR3-containing paired-end reads. The Mint cDNA synthesis kit, primed by a TRBC-specific oligonucleotide, was used to synthesize first-strand cDNA from all RNA. All cDNA was treated with uracil-DNA glycosylase and then went through a first 18-cycle PCR with the universal primers M1SS and BC2_uni_R. Per the authors' processing: For normalization, 1 million high-quality reads, each with a distinct molecular identifier, were randomly selected from each sample. Reads sharing molecular identifiers were discarded rather than binned into consensus sequences. MiTCR, set to a Q25 quality threshold and the strictest error-elimination algorithm, was used for CDR3 identification, clonotype clustering and error correction. A nonparametric unseen species model with Euler transformation was used to estimate a lower bound on total TCR beta diversity. The raw public reads went through TCRdb reprocessing: fastp at Q25, MiXCR clone calling, in-frame beta chains kept. Each record represents a unique CDR3 protein, reported with the most common genes and DNA among its rows. TCRdb's processing, not the study's, gives the V and J calls here. The sample table holds 1,100,000 or so distinct CDR3 sequences, of which 35% to 55% were seen once. The ten largest clones add up to 15% to 20% of the sample.

Systemically healthy Caucasian individuals from Russia, some 38 in total and aged roughly 6 to 100 years, were included as donors. Each donor gave 8 to 10 milliliters of peripheral blood, collected into EDTA-treated Vacutainer tubes. PBMCs were isolated by Ficoll-Paque density-gradient centrifugation, with at least 7 million obtained per sample. Total RNA was extracted from PBMCs with Trizol reagent, with at least 5.5 micrograms obtained per sample. Naive CD45RAhigh/CD27high T cell percentages were measured by flow cytometry on a PBMC aliquot from every donor. The rearrangement joined TRBV20-1 to TRBJ2-7; TRBD2 matches 7 bases in the middle. This receptor was taken from an older woman in good health. Sequencing used blood. The nucleotide sequence is TGCAGTGCTAGAGATTCGGGCGGGAGCTCCTACGAGCAGTACTTC. Its protein product is CSARDSGGSSYEQYF.